The 4 T cell receptor beta chains presented below share a single source sample, sequenced in a study of T cell changes during pregnancy in multiple sclerosis. Assay used: immunoSEQ multiplex PCR; TCRdb lists only in-frame clones, some missing. Among roughly 41,000 clones listed, 94% were seen once. The sample consisted of peripheral blood, taken in the third trimester of pregnancy. These receptors all stem from a female donor with multiple sclerosis, enrolled in a pregnancy study.

The chain uses TRBV28 and TRBJ1-6; TRBD1 aligns across 9 bases. In germline, CDR1 is MDHEN, CDR2 SYDVKM. The CDR3 extends over 12 amino acids. J gave up 8 bases and V 8 bases, and 1 base lay outside the gene matches. The CDR3 region has the DNA TGTGCCAGCGGGACAGGGTATTCACCCCTCCACTTT. Translated, it gives CASGTGYSPLHF.

V usage is TRBV19 and J usage is TRBJ2-7; 12 positions match TRBD2. The germline V gene has CDR1 LNHDA and CDR2 SQIVND (reference sequence). The CDR3 length is 14 residues. The junction had 0 bases not matched to a gene; V was cut back by 4 bases and J by 2 bases. CDR3 DNA sequence: TGTGCCAGTAGTAGACTAGCGGGAGCCTACGAGCAGTACTTC. Protein: CASSRLAGAYEQYF.

The chain uses TRBV7-3 and TRBJ2-3; TRBD2 aligns across 8 bases. The CDR3 runs to 15 residues. The germline gives CDR1 SGHTA, CDR2 FQGTGA. Trimming took 2 bases from V and 4 from J; bases not matched to a gene: 5. Here the CDR3 reads CASSLARGGSDTQYF. DNA for the CDR3: TGTGCCAGCAGCTTAGCTCGGGGGGGGTCAGATACGCAGTATTTT.

This sequence joins TRBV6-6 and TRBJ1-2; D is undetermined. This CDR3 region has 11 residues. V was pared by 4 bases and J by 6 bases, with 6 bases between. Germline CDR1 is MNHNY and CDR2 is SVGAGI (reference sequence). The CDR3 sequence: CASSSFHGYTF. DNA of the CDR3: TGTGCCAGCAGTTCGTTCCATGGCTACACCTTC.